The entry below describes one T cell receptor beta chain. What it binds is not known. The germline CDR1 and CDR2 sequences are LNHNV and YYDKDF (reference sequence). Trimming took off 1 base at V and 7 bases at J, with 13 bases between the two ends. The CDR3 sequence is 15 residues long. Clones were read by immunoSEQ multiplex PCR, and TCRdb kept only the in-frame ones, dropping some. The sample has under 300,000 clones, approximately 93% seen once; the top ten hold less than 0.65%. The data were taken from a study of T cell responses to AZD1222 COVID-19 vaccine. Study-wide background: Analyses pooled second doses at about 4 or about 12 weeks.

Study conclusions and caveats: Reports say nearly half of spike-specific TCRs go after unmutated variant regions.

The receptor comes from an adult in good health. Sample: peripheral blood, taken on day 0 of AZD1222 vaccination. The V call is TRBV15, the J call TRBJ1-4; possible D gene TRBD1, 6 bases. CDR3 region: CATSRAVGGGEKLFF. The CDR3 coding sequence is TGTGCCACCAGCAGAGCGGTGGGGGGCGGTGAAAAACTGTTTTTT.